This T cell receptor (beta chain) was identified during a study of blood T cell repertoires in COVID-19. The wider study: The United States, Italy and Spain supplied acute and convalescent COVID-19 samples. Sample material is recorded as cDNA or gDNA derived from T cells, B-cell-depleted T cells, or PBMCs.

Authors' data handling: Reference gene primer amplification in the assay estimated nucleated cell counts. Here immunoSEQ multiplex PCR was the method, and the copy in TCRdb shows in-frame clones only, minus some. The DNA gave D and trimming, while V, J and clone size come from that table. The sample includes approximately 69,000 clones, 75% to 90% of them seen just once. CDR3 length: 14 residues. In germline, CDR1 is SGHVS, CDR2 FNYEAQ. The V end lost 5 bases, the J end lost 2 bases, and 12 bases lay between the germline ends. This TCR came from a woman older than 75 with acute or convalescent COVID-19. This chain joins TRBV7-6 and TRBJ1-2; D gene unclear. Sequenced input: peripheral blood. The CDR3 reads CASSPAGGNYGYTF. CDR3 nucleotides: TGTGCCAGCAGCCCTGCGGGAGGGAACTATGGCTACACCTTC.